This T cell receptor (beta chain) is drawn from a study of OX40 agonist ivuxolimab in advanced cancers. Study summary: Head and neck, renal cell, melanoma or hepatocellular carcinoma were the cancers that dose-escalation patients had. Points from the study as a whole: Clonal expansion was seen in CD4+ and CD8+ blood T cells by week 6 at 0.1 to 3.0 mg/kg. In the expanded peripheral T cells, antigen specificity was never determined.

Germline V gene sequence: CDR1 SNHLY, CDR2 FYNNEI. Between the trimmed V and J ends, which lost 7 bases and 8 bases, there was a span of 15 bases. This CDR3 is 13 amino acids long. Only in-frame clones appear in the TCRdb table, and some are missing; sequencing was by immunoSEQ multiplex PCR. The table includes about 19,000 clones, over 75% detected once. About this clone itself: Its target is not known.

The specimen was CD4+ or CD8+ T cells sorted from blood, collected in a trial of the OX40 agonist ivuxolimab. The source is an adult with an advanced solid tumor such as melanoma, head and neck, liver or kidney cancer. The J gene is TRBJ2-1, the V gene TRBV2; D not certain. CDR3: CASKETNTDEQFF. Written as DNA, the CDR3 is TGTGCCAGCAAGGAGACAAATACGGATGAGCAGTTCTTC.